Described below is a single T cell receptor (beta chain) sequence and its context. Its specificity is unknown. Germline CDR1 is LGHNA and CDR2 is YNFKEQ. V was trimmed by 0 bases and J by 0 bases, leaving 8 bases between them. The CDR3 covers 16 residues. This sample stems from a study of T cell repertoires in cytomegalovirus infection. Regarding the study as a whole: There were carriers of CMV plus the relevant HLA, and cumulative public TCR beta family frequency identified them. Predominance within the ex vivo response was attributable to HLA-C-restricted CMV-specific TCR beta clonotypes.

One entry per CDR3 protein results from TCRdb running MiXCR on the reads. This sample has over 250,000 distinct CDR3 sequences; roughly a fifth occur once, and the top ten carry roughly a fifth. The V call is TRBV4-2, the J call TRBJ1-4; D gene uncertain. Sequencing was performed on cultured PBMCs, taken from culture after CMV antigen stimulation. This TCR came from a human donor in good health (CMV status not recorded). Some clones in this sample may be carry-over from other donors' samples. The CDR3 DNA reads TGTGCCAGCAGCCAAGAGTCGGGAGCAACTAATGAAAAACTGTTTTTT. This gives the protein CASSQESGATNEKLFF.